These T cell receptor beta chains were read from a single sample in a study of T cell responses to AZD1222 COVID-19 vaccine. TCRdb's table, derived via immunoSEQ multiplex PCR, lists solely in-frame clones and lacks some. The data contain under 150,000 clones, roughly nine tenths of them singletons. Sequenced material: peripheral blood, taken 28 days after the second AZD1222 dose. All receptors come from an adult who received the AZD1222 COVID-19 vaccine. CDR3s include the opening cysteine and the closing phenylalanine or tryptophan. The D gene is left open where the match is weak. Part of the rows lack a size; the others show once, few, many or a class for expanded clones.

j_gene | v_gene | d_gene | abundance | CDR3aa | CDR3nt
TRBJ1-1 | TRBV18 | NA | NA | CASSQARNTEAFF | TGTGCCAGCTCTCAGGCCAGGAACACTGAAGCTTTCTTT
TRBJ2-5 | TRBV29-1 | NA | once | CSAQGGYVETQYF | TGCAGCGCACAGGGCGGGTACGTGGAGACCCAGTACTTC
TRBJ2-3 | TRBV27 | TRBD2 | NA | CASSSPQRGEDTQYF | TGTGCCAGCAGTTCCCCCCAGCGGGGGGAAGATACGCAGTATTTT
TRBJ1-1 | TRBV19 | NA | NA | CASSIEASPNTEAFF | TGTGCCAGTAGTATTGAAGCCAGCCCGAACACTGAAGCTTTCTTT
TRBJ1-3 | TRBV19 | NA | NA | CASSITNSGNTIYF | TGTGCCAGTAGTATCACTAACTCTGGAAACACCATATATTTT
TRBJ1-3 | TRBV3-1/TRBV3-2 | NA | once | CASSQDLGPHSGNTIYF | TGTGCCAGCAGCCAAGATCTGGGTCCACACTCTGGAAACACCATATATTTT
TRBJ2-7 | TRBV4-2 | NA | NA | CASSQGSSEYEQYF | TGTGCCAGCAGCCAAGGTTCGTCGGAATACGAGCAGTACTTC
TRBJ1-5 | TRBV11-2 | NA | NA | CASSLGGNSNQPQHF | TGTGCCAGCAGCTTGGGGGGGAATAGCAATCAGCCCCAGCATTTT
TRBJ1-2 | TRBV28 | TRBD1 | NA | CASSGGTGGSYGYTF | TGTGCCAGCAGTGGAGGGACAGGGGGCAGCTATGGCTACACCTTC
TRBJ2-3 | TRBV12-3/TRBV12-4 | TRBD1 | many | CASSSGTAQYF | TGTGCCAGCAGTTCCGGGACAGCGCAGTATTTT
TRBJ2-3 | TRBV3-1/TRBV3-2 | TRBD2 | NA | CASARRRGAGVNTDTQYF | TGTGCCAGCGCCCGAAGGCGGGGAGCGGGGGTCAACACAGATACGCAGTATTTT
TRBJ1-6 | TRBV9 | TRBD1 | NA | CASSIDRDVLSPLHF | TGTGCCAGCAGCATAGACAGGGATGTACTTTCACCCCTCCACTTT
TRBJ2-3 | TRBV19 | NA | once | CASSLSVSSTDTQYF | TGTGCCAGTAGCCTCTCCGTTTCTAGCACAGATACGCAGTATTTT
TRBJ1-4 | TRBV14 | TRBD1 | NA | CASSQVQTGVKLFF | TGTGCCAGCAGCCAAGTCCAGACAGGGGTAAAACTGTTTTTT
TRBJ1-3 | TRBV11-2 | NA | NA | CASSQTRGGNTIYF | TGTGCCAGCAGCCAAACCCGGGGAGGAAACACCATATATTTT
TRBJ2-1 | TRBV15 | TRBD1 | NA | CATSRGAVSLGQGQFF | TGTGCCACCAGCAGGGGGGCAGTTTCCCTTGGACAGGGGCAGTTCTTC
TRBJ1-1 | TRBV6-6 | NA | NA | CASSLGQTNTEAFF | TGTGCCAGCAGTCTCGGACAGACGAACACTGAAGCTTTCTTT
TRBJ1-1 | TRBV27 | NA | NA | CASGNRRNTEAFF | TGTGCCAGCGGAAACCGCAGGAACACTGAAGCTTTCTTT
TRBJ1-2 | TRBV7-9 | NA | NA | CASSLGGFGGYTF | TGTGCCAGCAGCTTAGGAGGCTTTGGTGGCTACACCTTC
TRBJ1-6 | TRBV6-1 | TRBD1 | NA | CASSATGISYNSPLHF | TGTGCCAGCAGTGCGACAGGGATCTCCTATAATTCACCCCTCCACTTT
TRBJ1-1 | TRBV10-3 | NA | NA | CAISEGAAGLNTEAFF | TGTGCCATCAGTGAGGGAGCGGCAGGGTTGAACACTGAAGCTTTCTTT
TRBJ1-1 | TRBV5-6 | TRBD1 | few | CASSHRQGHTEAFF | TGTGCCAGCAGCCACCGACAGGGACACACTGAAGCTTTCTTT
TRBJ2-1 | TRBV6-6 | TRBD2 | NA | CASSYLGEGPYNEQFF | TGTGCCAGCAGTTACCTGGGGGAGGGCCCGTACAATGAGCAGTTCTTC